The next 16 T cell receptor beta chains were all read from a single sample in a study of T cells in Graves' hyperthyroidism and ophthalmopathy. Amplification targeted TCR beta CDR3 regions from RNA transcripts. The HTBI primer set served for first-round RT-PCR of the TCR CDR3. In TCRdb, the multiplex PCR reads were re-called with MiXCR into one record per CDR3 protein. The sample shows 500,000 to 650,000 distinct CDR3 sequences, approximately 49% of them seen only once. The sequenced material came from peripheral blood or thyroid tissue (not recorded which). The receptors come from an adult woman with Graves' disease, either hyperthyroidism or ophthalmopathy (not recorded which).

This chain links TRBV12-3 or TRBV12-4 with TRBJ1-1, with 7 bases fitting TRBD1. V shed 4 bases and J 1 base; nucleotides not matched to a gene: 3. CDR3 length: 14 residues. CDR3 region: CASSYNRGNTEAFF. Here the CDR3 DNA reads TGTGCCAGCAGTTACAACAGGGGGAACACTGAAGCTTTCTTT.

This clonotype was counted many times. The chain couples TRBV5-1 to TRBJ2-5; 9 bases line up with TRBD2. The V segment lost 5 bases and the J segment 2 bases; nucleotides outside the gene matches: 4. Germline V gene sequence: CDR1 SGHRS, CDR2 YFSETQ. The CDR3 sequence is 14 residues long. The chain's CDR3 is CASRLAGTQETQYF. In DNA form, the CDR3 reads TGCGCCAGCAGGCTAGCGGGGACACAAGAGACCCAGTACTTC.

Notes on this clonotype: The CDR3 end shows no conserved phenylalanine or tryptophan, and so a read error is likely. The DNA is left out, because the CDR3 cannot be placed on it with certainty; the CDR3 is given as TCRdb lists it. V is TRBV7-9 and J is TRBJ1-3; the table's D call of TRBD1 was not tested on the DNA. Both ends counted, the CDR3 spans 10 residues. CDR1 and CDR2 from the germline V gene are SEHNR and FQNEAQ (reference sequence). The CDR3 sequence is CASSWGFGGG.

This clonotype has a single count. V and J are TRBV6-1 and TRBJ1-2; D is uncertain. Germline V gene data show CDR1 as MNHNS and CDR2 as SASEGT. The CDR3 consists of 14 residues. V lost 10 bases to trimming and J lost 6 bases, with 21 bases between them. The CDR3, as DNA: TGTGCCACTAACGGAGGGCCCCGATCGGATGGCTACACCTTC. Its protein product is CATNGGPRSDGYTF.

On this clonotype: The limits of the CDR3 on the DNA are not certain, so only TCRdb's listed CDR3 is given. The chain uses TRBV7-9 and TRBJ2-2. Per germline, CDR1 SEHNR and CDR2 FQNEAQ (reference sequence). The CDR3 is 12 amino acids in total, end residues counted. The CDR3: CASSSRQGSCFF.

The CDR3 here is CASSVSPTNTGELFF. The CDR3 nucleotides read TGTGCCAGCAGCGTTTCTCCAACGAACACCGGGGAGCTGTTTTTT. This chain connects TRBV9 to TRBJ2-2; D ambiguous. Trimming removed 2 bases at V and 0 bases at J, with 8 bases between. The length of the CDR3 is 15 residues. Per the germline V gene, CDR1 is SGDLS and CDR2 is YYNGEE.

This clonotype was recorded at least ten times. The CDR3 is CSVGQGRGELFF. DNA of the CDR3: TGCAGCGTGGGACAGGGACGAGGGGAGCTGTTTTTT. The chain recombines TRBV29-1 with TRBJ2-2; 9 nucleotides line up with TRBD1. Per the germline V gene, CDR1 is SQVTM and CDR2 is ANQGSEA. V shed 6 bases and J 8 bases; nucleotides not matched to a gene: 4. The length of the CDR3 is 12 residues.

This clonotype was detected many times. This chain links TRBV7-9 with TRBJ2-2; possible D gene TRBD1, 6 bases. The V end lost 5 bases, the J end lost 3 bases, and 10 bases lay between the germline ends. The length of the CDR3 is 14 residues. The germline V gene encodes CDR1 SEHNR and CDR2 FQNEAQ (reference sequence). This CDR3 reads CASSPTGYTGELFF. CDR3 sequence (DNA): TGTGCCAGCAGCCCAACAGGGTACACCGGGGAGCTGTTTTTT.

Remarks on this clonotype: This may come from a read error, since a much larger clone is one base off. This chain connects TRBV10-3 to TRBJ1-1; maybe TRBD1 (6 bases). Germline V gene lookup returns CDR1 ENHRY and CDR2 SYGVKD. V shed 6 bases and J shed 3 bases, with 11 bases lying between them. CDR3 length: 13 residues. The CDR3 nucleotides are TGTGCCATCAGACTGGACAGAGACACTGAAGCTTTCTTT. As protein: CAIRLDRDTEAFF.

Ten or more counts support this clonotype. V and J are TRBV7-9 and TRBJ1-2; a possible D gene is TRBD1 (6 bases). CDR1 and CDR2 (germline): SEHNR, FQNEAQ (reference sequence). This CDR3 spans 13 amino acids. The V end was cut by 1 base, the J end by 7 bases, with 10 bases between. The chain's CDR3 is CASSLGRQVGYTF. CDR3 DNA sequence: TGTGCCAGCAGCTTAGGAAGACAGGTTGGCTACACCTTC.

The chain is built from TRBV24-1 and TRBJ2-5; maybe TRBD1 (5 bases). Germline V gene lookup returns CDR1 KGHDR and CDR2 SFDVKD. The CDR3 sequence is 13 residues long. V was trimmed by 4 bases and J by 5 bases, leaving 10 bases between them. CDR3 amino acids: CATSDSPGETQYF. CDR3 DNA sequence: TGTGCCACCAGTGACTCCCCAGGGGAGACCCAGTACTTC.

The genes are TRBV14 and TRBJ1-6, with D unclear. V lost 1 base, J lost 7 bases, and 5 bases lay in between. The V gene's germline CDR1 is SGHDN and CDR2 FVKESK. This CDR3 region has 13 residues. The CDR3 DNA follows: TGTGCCAGCAGCCAAGTTTCCAATTCACCCCTCCACTTT. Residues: CASSQVSNSPLHF.

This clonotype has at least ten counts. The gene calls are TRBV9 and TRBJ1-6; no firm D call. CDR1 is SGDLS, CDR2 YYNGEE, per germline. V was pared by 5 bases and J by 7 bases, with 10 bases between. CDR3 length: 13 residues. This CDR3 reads CASSEATNSPLHF. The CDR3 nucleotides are TGTGCCAGCAGTGAGGCCACCAATTCACCCCTCCACTTT.

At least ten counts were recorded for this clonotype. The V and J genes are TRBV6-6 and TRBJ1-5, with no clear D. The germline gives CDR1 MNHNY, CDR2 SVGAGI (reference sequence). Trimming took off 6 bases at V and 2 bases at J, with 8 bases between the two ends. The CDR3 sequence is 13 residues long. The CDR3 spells CASRDAGNQPQHF. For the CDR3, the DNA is TGTGCCAGCAGGGATGCAGGCAATCAGCCCCAGCATTTT.

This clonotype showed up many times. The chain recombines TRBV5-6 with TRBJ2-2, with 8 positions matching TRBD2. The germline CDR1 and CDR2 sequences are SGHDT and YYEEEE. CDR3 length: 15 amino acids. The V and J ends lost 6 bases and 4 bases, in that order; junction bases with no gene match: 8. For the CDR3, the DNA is TGTGCCAGCACCGTTATAGCGGGAATCACCGGGGAGCTGTTTTTT. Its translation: CASTVIAGITGELFF. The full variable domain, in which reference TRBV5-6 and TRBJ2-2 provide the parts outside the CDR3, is DAGVTQSPTHLIKTRGQQVTLRCSPKSGHDTVSWYQQALGQGPQFIFQYYEEEERQRGNFPDRFSGHQFPNYSSELNVNALLLGDSALYLCASTVIAGITGELFFGEGSRLTVL.

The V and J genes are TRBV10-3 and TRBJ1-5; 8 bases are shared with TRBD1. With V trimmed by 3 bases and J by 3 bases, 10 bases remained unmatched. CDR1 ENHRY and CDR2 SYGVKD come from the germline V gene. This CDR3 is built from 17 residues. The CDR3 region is CAISEAGQVNPNQPQHF. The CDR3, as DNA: TGTGCCATCAGTGAAGCGGGACAGGTGAATCCCAATCAGCCCCAGCATTTT.